This T cell receptor (beta chain) was identified during a study of T cell responses to AZD1222 COVID-19 vaccine. CDR1 MGHRA and CDR2 YSYEKL come from the germline V gene. Trimming left V 1 base short and J 5 bases short, with 14 bases between. CDR3 length: 15 amino acids. Profiling relied on immunoSEQ multiplex PCR, and the TCRdb table lists in-frame clones only, not all of them. The repertoire has 140,000 or so clones, 80% to 90% of them found once; the top ten carry approximately 1.5%. Sample: peripheral blood, taken on day 0 of AZD1222 vaccination. This TCR was sampled from an adult in good health. The chain combines TRBV4-1 with TRBJ1-1, with D uncertain. The CDR3 here is CASSQGGRSETEAFF. The CDR3 DNA reads as TGCGCCAGCAGCCAAGGGGGTAGATCGGAGACTGAAGCTTTCTTT.